The present entry profiles one TCR beta chain with its context. This receptor's antigen is unknown. Per-base qualities were not stored, and no clone one base away is much larger. The immunoSEQ Assay, a bias-controlled multiplex PCR, was used to amplify TCRbeta CDR3 regions from genomic DNA. The original pipeline was this. The number of nucleated cells in each sample was estimated from the amplification of reference gene primers within the assay. Sequence reads were collapsed and filtered to measure the absolute abundance of every unique TCRbeta CDR3 rearrangement. Productive Simpson clonality was computed per sample as the square root of Simpson's diversity index over productive rearrangements. The clones in this table, taken by TCRdb from immuneACCESS, are in-frame only. Not every clone is retained; where verified, under half of the shortfall comes from an unresolved V gene, and the cause of the rest is unknown. Clone size and V and J calls were adopted from that table, with D and trimming inferred from the DNA. In all, the sample holds about 58,000 clones, and 85% to 95% of those were seen once. Clones ranked in the top ten supply approximately 4.6% of the sample.

These data belong to a study of blood T cell repertoires in COVID-19 (dated by TCRdb to 2019 to 2021). With regard to the full study: Samples covering the acute and convalescent phases of COVID-19 were provided by collaborators in the United States, Italy and Spain. The material from the prospective study consisted of cDNA or gDNA derived from T cells, B-cell-depleted T cells, or PBMCs. Deeply sampled blood TCRbeta repertoires from subjects exposed to, actively infected with, or recovered from COVID-19 were included in the dataset. The repertoires were released in a freely available public database intended as a resource for research on the immune response to SARS-CoV-2. The samples were drawn from two sources: the first 160 participants of the ongoing ImmuneRACE study, and some 1,300 subjects contributed by 6 global collaborators. The sample metadata nearly always contained a de-identified subject ID, COVID-19 status, age in years and sex. Where available, HLA class I and class II types were obtained from metadata supplied by the sample provider rather than from assay-based typing.

Measured from the cysteine to the phenylalanine, the CDR3 is 13 residues long. The DNA shown is the 39-base CDR3, in frame from base 1. Reading the germline V gene gives CDR1 LGHNA and CDR2 YNFKEQ. Clipping removes 0 bases from V and 8 bases from J, with 3 as the unmatched junction base count. Each collaborating institution followed its own protocols to collect whole blood in K2EDTA tubes. For TCRbeta analysis, collaborators shipped samples in one of three forms: frozen whole blood, isolated PBMCs, or DNA extracted from either of those sample types. Points the paper makes about the study in general: The amount of clinical and demographic metadata varied by source and participant and was provided uncurated.

The clonotype was recovered from a man between 50 and 59 years old with active COVID-19. The source material was peripheral blood. This chain joins TRBV4-2 to TRBJ1-1; 7 bases in between match TRBD1. The DNA sequence follows: TGTGCCAGCAGCCAAGATAGGGACAGCGAAGCTTTCTTT. It translates as CASSQDRDSEAFF.